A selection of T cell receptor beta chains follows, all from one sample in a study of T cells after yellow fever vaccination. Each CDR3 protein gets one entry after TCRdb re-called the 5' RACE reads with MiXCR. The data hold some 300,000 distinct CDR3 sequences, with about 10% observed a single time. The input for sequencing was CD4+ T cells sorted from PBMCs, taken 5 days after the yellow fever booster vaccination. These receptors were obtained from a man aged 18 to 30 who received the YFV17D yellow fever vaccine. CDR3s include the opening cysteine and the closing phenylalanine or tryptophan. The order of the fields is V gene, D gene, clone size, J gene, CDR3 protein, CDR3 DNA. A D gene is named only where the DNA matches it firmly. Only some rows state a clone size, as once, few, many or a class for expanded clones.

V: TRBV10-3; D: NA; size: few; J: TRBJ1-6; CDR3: CAIRVAGGSPLHF; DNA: TGTGCCATCAGGGTCGCGGGAGGTTCACCCCTCCACTTT
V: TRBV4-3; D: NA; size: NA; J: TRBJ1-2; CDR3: CASSQESGSYGYTF; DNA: TGCGCCAGCAGCCAAGAATCGGGGTCATATGGCTACACCTTC
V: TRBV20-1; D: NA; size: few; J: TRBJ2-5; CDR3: CSVRAAQPYF; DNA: TGCAGTGTAAGAGCGGCCCAGCCGTACTTC
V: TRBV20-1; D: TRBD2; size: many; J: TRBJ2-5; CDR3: CSASILAGETQYF; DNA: TGCAGTGCTAGCATACTAGCGGGAGAGACCCAGTACTTC
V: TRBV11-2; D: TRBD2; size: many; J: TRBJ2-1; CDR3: CASGLVHNEQFF; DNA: TGTGCCAGTGGACTAGTTCACAATGAGCAGTTCTTC
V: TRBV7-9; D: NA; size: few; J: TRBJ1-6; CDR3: CASSFEPTNSPLHF; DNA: TGTGCCAGCAGCTTCGAGCCAACAAATTCACCCCTCCACTTT
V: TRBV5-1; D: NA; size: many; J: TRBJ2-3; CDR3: CASRPDSSTDTQYF; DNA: TGCGCCAGCAGACCGGACTCTAGCACAGATACGCAGTATTTT
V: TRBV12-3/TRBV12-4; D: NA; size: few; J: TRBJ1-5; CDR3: CASSFSGARSNQPQHF; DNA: TGTGCCAGCAGTTTTTCGGGGGCGCGGAGCAATCAGCCCCAGCATTTT
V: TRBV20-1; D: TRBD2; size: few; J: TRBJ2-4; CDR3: CSALFLAGGPKNIQYF; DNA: TGCAGTGCCCTCTTCTTAGCGGGGGGGCCTAAAAACATTCAGTACTTC
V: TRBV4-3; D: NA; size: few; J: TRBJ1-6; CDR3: CASRGGQYNSPLHF; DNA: TGCGCCAGCAGAGGGGGGCAGTATAATTCACCCCTCCACTTT
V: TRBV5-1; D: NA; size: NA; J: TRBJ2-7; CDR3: CASSGTLGRLGYEQYF; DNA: TGCGCCAGCAGCGGAACCCTCGGGCGACTTGGTTACGAGCAGTACTTC
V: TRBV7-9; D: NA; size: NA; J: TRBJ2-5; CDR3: CASSLGSTPLQETQYF; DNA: TGTGCCAGCAGCTTAGGCTCGACTCCGTTACAGGAGACCCAGTACTTC
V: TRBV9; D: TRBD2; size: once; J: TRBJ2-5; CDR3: CASSVGGGGAIGAETQYF; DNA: TGTGCCAGCAGCGTCGGCGGCGGGGGGGCGATAGGTGCAGAGACCCAGTACTTC
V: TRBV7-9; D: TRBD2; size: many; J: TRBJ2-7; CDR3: CASRSSRGGVYEQYF; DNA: TGTGCCAGCAGATCCTCACGGGGGGGCGTTTACGAGCAGTACTTC
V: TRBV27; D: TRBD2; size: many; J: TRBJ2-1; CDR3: CASSTRGGRRTYNEQFF; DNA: TGTGCCAGCAGTACCCGGGGGGGGCGCCGAACCTACAATGAGCAGTTCTTC
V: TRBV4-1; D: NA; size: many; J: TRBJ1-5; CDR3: CASSQDLDGDYGNQPQHF; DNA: TGCGCCAGCAGCCAAGATCTCGACGGGGATTACGGCAATCAGCCCCAGCATTTT
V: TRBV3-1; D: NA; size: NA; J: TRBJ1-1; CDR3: CASSQGTLGAFF; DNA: TGTGCCAGCAGCCAGGGGACTCTAGGGGCTTTCTTT
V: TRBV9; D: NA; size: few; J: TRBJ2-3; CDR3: CASSAGPRGETDTQYF; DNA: TGTGCCAGCAGCGCAGGCCCCAGGGGTGAAACAGATACGCAGTATTTT
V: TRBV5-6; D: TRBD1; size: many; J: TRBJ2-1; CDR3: CASSLGGQGSYNEQFF; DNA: TGTGCCAGCAGCTTGGGGGGACAGGGTTCCTACAATGAGCAGTTCTTC
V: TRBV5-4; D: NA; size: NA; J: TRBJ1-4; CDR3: CASSPTPDSSNEKLFF; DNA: TGTGCCAGCAGCCCCACCCCGGACAGTTCTAATGAAAAACTGTTTTTT
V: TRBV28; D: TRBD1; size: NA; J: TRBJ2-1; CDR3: CASSRTGLLNEQFF; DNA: TGTGCCAGCAGCAGGACAGGGCTTCTCAATGAGCAGTTCTTC
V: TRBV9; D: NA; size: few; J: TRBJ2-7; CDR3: CASSAGSAYEQYF; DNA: TGTGCCAGCAGCGCGGGATCTGCCTACGAGCAGTACTTC
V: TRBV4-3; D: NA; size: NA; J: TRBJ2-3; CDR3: CASSLTLSTDTQYF; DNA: TGCGCCAGCAGCCTGACGCTTAGCACAGATACGCAGTATTTT
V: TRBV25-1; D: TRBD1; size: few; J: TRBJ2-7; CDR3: CASSEYLGQGAQQYF; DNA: TGTGCCAGCAGTGAATATCTAGGACAGGGGGCCCAGCAGTACTTC
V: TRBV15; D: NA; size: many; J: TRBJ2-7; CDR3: CATSTGQSDEQYF; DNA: TGTGCCACCAGCACGGGGCAATCGGACGAGCAGTACTTC
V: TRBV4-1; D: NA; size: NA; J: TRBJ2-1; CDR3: CASSQRDFGGAGNEQFF; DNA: TGCGCCAGCAGCCAACGTGATTTTGGGGGGGCAGGGAATGAGCAGTTCTTC
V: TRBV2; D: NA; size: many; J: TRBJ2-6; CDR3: CASSHRDGGANVLTF; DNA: TGTGCCAGCAGCCACAGGGACGGAGGGGCCAACGTCCTGACTTTC
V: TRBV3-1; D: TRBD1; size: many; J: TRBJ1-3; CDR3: CASSQPGTGIGNTIYF; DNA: TGTGCCAGCAGCCAACCAGGGACAGGGATCGGAAACACCATATATTTT